This T cell receptor (beta chain) comes out of a study of cytomegalovirus exposure and HLA in healthy donors. Whole-study findings and limits: There was a cluster of highly shared sequence variants that was likely a sequencing artifact. The study put under 200 TCR beta chains on its list as cytomegalovirus-associated. With further analysis later on, most CMV-associated TCR beta chains appeared HLA-restricted.

Every donor was a healthy person donating bone marrow. Germline CDR1 and CDR2: WNHNN and SYGVQD (reference sequence). The CDR3 runs 13 residues. Trimming removed 3 bases at V and 7 bases at J, with 10 bases between. The PCR had 60 Vbeta and 13 Jbeta primers. Sequencing was performed with immunoSEQ multiplex PCR; in TCRdb, only in-frame clones are kept and a portion is missing. The table has 100,000 to 150,000 clones, 74% seen once. Regarding this clone: The antigen remains unidentified.

The sample consisted of PBMCs. This chain links TRBV10-1 with TRBJ1-5, with D hard to call. The clonotype originates from a woman aged 45-60 years in good health and CMV-seropositive. CDR3 sequence (DNA): TGCGCCAGCAGTGAAACAGCTGGCCAGCCCCAGCATTTT. It translates to CASSETAGQPQHF.